This TCR beta chain was sequenced in a study of blood T cells in healthy people across ages. A second PCR, run for about 6 to 11 cycles, used a sample-barcoded 5' primer plus a J-beta primer mix. Every molecule of cDNA carried a tag from a template-switch adaptor with 12 random nucleotides. MiXCR, run by TCRdb on the 5' RACE reads, gives a single entry per CDR3 protein. Found here are about 1.7 million distinct CDR3 sequences, 28% of them singletons; the top ten hold 7.7%. In its sample, this clonotype was seen many times. This CDR3 contains 15 residues. The germline gives CDR1 SGHTA, CDR2 FQGNSA. The V segment lost 3 bases and the J segment 0 bases; nucleotides outside the gene matches: 3.

The origin of this receptor is a woman aged 25-40 years in good health. The chain employs TRBV7-2 and TRBJ2-5, with 8 bases fitting TRBD1. Sequenced: blood. In DNA form, the CDR3 reads TGTGCCAGCAGCTTCCGGGACAGGTACCAAGAGACCCAGTACTTC. It translates to CASSFRDRYQETQYF.